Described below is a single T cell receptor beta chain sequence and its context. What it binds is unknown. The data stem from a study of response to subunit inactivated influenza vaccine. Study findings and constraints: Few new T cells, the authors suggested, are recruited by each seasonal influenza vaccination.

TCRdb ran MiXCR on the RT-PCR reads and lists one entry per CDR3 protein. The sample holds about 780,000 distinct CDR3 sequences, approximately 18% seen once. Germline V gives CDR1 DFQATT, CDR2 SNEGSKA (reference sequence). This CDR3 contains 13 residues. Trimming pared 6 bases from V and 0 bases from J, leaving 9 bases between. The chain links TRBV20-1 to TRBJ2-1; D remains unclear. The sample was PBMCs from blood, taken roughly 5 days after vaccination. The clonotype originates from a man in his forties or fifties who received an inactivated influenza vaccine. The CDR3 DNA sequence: TGCAGTGCCCATGTAGGCTCCTACAATGAGCAGTTCTTC. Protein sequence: CSAHVGSYNEQFF.